This T cell receptor (beta chain) came from a study of T cells in localized non-small cell lung cancer. Study outcomes and limitations: Appearances in adjacent lung were noted for a median around 55 of the top 100 tumor clones.

As regards this clone: Its matching antigen is unknown.

Looked up from germline, CDR1 is SGHDT and CDR2 is YYEEEE. With 3 bases clipped from V and 6 bases from J, the junction kept 10 bases outside the gene matches. CDR3 length equals 16 residues. TCRdb's table, derived via immunoSEQ multiplex PCR, lists solely in-frame clones and lacks some. The sample holds tens of thousands of clones, roughly 81% seen once. This chain uses TRBV5-6 with TRBJ2-1; 9 bases fit TRBD2. The specimen comprised peripheral blood, sampled before any cancer treatment. The TCR was taken from a female donor older than 55 with stage I lung adenocarcinoma. The chain's CDR3 is CASSSGAGGKSNEQFF. The CDR3 DNA reads as TGTGCCAGCAGCTCGGGAGCGGGAGGAAAGTCCAATGAGCAGTTCTTC. Supplemented by reference TRBV5-6 and TRBJ2-1, the full variable domain reads DAGVTQSPTHLIKTRGQQVTLRCSPKSGHDTVSWYQQALGQGPQFIFQYYEEEERQRGNFPDRFSGHQFPNYSSELNVNALLLGDSALYLCASSSGAGGKSNEQFFGPGTRLTVL.